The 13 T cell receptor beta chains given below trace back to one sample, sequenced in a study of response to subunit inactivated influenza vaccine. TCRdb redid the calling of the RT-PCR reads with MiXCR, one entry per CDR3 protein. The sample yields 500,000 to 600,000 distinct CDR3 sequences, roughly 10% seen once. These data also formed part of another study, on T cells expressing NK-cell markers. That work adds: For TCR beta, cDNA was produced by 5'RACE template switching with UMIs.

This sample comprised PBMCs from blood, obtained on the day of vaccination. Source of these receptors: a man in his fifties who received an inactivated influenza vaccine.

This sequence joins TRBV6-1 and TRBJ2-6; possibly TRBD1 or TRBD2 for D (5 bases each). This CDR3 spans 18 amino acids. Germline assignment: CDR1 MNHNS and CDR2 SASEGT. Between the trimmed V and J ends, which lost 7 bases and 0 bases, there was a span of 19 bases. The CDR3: CASIPRADKNSGANVLTF. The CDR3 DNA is TGTGCCAGCATTCCGAGGGCGGACAAGAACTCTGGGGCCAACGTCCTGACTTTC.

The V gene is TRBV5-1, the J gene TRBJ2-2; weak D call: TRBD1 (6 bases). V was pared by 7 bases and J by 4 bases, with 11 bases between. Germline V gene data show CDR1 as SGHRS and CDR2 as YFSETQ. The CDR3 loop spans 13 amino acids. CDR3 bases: TGCGCCAGCCGGGACACCACCACCGGGGAGCTGTTTTTT. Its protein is CASRDTTTGELFF. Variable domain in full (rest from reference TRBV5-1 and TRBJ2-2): KAGVTQTPRYLIKTRGQQVTLSCSPISGHRSVSWYQQTPGQGLQFLFEYFSETQRNKGNFPGRFSGRQFSNSRSEMNVSTLELGDSALYLCASRDTTTGELFFGEGSRLTVL.

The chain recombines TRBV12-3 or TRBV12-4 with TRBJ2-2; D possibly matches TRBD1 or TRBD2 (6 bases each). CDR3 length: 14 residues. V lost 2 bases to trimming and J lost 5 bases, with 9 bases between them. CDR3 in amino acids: CASSLWGATGELFF. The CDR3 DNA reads TGTGCCAGCAGTTTATGGGGGGCTACCGGGGAGCTGTTTTTT.

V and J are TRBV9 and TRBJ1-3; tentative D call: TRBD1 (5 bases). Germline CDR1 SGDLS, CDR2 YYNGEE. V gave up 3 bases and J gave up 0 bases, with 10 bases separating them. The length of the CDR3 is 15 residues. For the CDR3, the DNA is TGTGCCAGCAGCGCAGGGACCGGCTCTGGAAACACCATATATTTT. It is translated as CASSAGTGSGNTIYF.

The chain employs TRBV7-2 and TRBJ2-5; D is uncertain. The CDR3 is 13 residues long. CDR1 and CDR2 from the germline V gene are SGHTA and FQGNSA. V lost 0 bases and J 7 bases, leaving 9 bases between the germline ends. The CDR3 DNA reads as TGTGCCAGCAGCTTAGCAGGCGTACGGACCCAGTACTTC. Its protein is CASSLAGVRTQYF.

In DNA, the CDR3 is TGTGCCACCACCGCCCAGTCTAGCACAGATACGCAGTATTTT. Protein product: CATTAQSSTDTQYF. The chain joins TRBV15 to TRBJ2-3; D ambiguous. Germline V gene sequence: CDR1 LNHNV, CDR2 YYDKDF (reference sequence). With 7 bases removed from V and 0 bases from J, the gap between germline ends came to 11 bases. The CDR3 runs to 14 residues.

As DNA, the CDR3 is TGTGCCAGCAGTGACCTGGGACAGAACTACGAGCAGTACTTC. Protein sequence: CASSDLGQNYEQYF. The rearrangement links TRBV2 to TRBJ2-7; TRBD1 aligns across 7 bases. Germline CDR1 reads SNHLY; CDR2 reads FYNNEI. J lost 3 bases, V lost 3 bases, and 5 bases had no gene match. This CDR3 region has 14 residues. The full variable domain, in which reference TRBV2 and TRBJ2-7 provide the parts outside the CDR3, is EPEVTQTPSHQVTQMGQEVILRCVPISNHLYFYWYRQILGQKVEFLVSFYNNEISEKSEIFDDQFSVERPDGSNFTLKIRSTKLEDSAMYFCASSDLGQNYEQYFGPGTRLTVT.

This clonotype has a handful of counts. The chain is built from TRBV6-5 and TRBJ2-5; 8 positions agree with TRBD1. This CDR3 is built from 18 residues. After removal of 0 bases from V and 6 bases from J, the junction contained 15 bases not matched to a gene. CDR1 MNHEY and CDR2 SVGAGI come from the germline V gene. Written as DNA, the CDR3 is TGTGCCAGCAGTTACTCGATTTTCACGCAGGGGGCCCGGAAGACCCAGTACTTC. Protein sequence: CASSYSIFTQGARKTQYF.

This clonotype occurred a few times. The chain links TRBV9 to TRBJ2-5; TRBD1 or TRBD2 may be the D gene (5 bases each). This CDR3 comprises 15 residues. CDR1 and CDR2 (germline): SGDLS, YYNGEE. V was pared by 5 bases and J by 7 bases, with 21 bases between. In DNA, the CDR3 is TGTGCCAGCAGGCGGCCGGGACCAACTATCGGGACCCAGTACTTC. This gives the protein CASRRPGPTIGTQYF.

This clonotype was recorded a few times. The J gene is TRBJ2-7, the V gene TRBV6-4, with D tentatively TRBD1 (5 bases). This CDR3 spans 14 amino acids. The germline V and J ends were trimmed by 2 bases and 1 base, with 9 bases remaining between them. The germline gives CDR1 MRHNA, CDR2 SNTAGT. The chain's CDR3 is CASSDIAGSYEQYF. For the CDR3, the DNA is TGTGCCAGCAGTGACATAGCAGGGTCCTACGAGCAGTACTTC.

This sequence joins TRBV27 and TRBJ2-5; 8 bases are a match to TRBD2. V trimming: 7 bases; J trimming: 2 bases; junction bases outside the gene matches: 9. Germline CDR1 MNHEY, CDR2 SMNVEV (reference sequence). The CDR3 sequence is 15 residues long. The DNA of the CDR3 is TGTGCCAGCACCAGGAGAACTAGCGGTCAAGAGACCCAGTACTTC. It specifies CASTRRTSGQETQYF.

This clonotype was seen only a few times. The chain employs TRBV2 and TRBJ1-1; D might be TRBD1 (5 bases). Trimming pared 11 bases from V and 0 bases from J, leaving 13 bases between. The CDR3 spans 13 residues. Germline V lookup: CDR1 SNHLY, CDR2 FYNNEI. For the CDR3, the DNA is TGTGCCGGGGGGGTAGGGATGAACACTGAAGCTTTCTTT. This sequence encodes CAGGVGMNTEAFF.

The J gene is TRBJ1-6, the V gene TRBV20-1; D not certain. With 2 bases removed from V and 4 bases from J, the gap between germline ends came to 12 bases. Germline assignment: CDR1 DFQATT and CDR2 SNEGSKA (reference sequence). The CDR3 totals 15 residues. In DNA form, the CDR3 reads TGCAGTGCTAGAATGAATGGGTTTTATAATTCACCCCTCCACTTT. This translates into CSARMNGFYNSPLHF.